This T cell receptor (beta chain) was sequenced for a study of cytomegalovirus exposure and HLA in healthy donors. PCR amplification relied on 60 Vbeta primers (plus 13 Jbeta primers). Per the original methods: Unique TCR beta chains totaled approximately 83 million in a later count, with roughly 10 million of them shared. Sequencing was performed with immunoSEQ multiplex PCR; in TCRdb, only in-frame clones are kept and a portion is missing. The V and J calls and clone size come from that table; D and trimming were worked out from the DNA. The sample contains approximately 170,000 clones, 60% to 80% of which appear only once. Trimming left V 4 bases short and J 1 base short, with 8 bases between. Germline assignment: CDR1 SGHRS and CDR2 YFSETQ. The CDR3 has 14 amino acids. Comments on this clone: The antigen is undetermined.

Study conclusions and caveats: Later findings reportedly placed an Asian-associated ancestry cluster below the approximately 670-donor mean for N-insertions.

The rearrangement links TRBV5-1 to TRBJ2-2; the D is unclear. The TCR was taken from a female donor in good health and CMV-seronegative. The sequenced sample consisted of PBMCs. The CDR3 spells CASSSLGNTGELFF. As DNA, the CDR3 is TGCGCCAGCAGCAGTCTAGGGAACACCGGGGAGCTGTTTTTT.